Listed below are T cell receptor beta chains from one sample, sequenced in a study of memory CD4+ T cells and cytomegalovirus serostatus. Method: immunoSEQ multiplex PCR; TCRdb's copy keeps in-frame clones and lacks some. Among roughly 50,000 clones, about 80% were seen once, and the ten largest hold approximately 1.5%. The sequenced sample consisted of memory CD4+ T cells from blood. These TCRs come from an adult in good health and CMV-seronegative. Each CDR3 is given with its conserved first and last residue. Fields, in order: CDR3 DNA, CDR3 protein, J gene, V gene, clone size, D gene. The D gene is left open where the match is weak. Clone sizes are given selectively: once, few, many, or a class where the clone is expanded.

DNA: TGTGCCAGCACCCTAGGGGGGAACACTGAAGCTTTCTTT
CDR3: CASTLGGNTEAFF
J: TRBJ1-1
V: TRBV2
size: .
D: .

DNA: TGTGCCACCAGCAGAGATAAGGTTACGGCGTATGGCTACACCTTC
CDR3: CATSRDKVTAYGYTF
J: TRBJ1-2
V: TRBV15
size: .
D: .

DNA: TGCGCCAGCAGCTTGGGGGACTTGAAAGGTGGCTACACCTTC
CDR3: CASSLGDLKGGYTF
J: TRBJ1-2
V: TRBV5-1
size: .
D: .

DNA: TGTGCCAGCAGCCAAGGGGGGGGGCAAAGGGAAAAACTGTTTTTT
CDR3: CASSQGGGQREKLFF
J: TRBJ1-4
V: TRBV4-2
size: .
D: .

DNA: TGCGCCAGCAGCTTCTCCCACGACGTGGCCTACGAGCAGTACTTC
CDR3: CASSFSHDVAYEQYF
J: TRBJ2-7
V: TRBV5-1
size: .
D: .

DNA: TGTGCCAGCAGTTACGACAGGGCTAAGGTGAACACTGAAGCTTTCTTT
CDR3: CASSYDRAKVNTEAFF
J: TRBJ1-1
V: TRBV6-5
size: once
D: TRBD1

DNA: TGTGCCAGCAGCTCCGGAGGGGTGAACACTGAAGCTTTCTTT
CDR3: CASSSGGVNTEAFF
J: TRBJ1-1
V: TRBV7-8
size: .
D: .

DNA: TGTGCCAGCAGACCCAGGGGGCGGGGGACTGAAGCTTTCTTT
CDR3: CASRPRGRGTEAFF
J: TRBJ1-1
V: TRBV6-5
size: .
D: TRBD1

DNA: TGTGCTAGTGCCTCCATGGATACGCAGTATTTT
CDR3: CASASMDTQYF
J: TRBJ2-3
V: TRBV12-5
size: .
D: .

DNA: TGTGCCAGTAGAAAAGACAGGGGCGATGGCAATGAGCAGTTCTTC
CDR3: CASRKDRGDGNEQFF
J: TRBJ2-1
V: TRBV19
size: .
D: TRBD1

DNA: TGTGCCAGCAGACAGCTGCGAACGGTTCTGTACGAGCAGTACTTC
CDR3: CASRQLRTVLYEQYF
J: TRBJ2-7
V: TRBV28
size: .
D: .

DNA: TGTGCCAGCAGTGAAAGATTATTATGGAGCTCTGGGGCCAACGTCCTGACTTTC
CDR3: CASSERLLWSSGANVLTF
J: TRBJ2-6
V: TRBV6-1
size: .
D: .

DNA: TGTGCCAGCAGCCCCCCCGGGGCCATAGGAGGGAGCCACGAGCAGTACTTC
CDR3: CASSPPGAIGGSHEQYF
J: TRBJ2-7
V: TRBV13
size: .
D: .

DNA: TGTGCCAGCACCAAAGACAGGGGAAGAAGCGATGAGCAGTTCTTC
CDR3: CASTKDRGRSDEQFF
J: TRBJ2-1
V: TRBV2
size: .
D: TRBD1

DNA: TGTGCCAGCAGCTTAGCCGGGACAGGGCGTTTGCGCACTGAAGCTTTCTTT
CDR3: CASSLAGTGRLRTEAFF
J: TRBJ1-1
V: TRBV7-9
size: .
D: TRBD1

DNA: TGTGCCAGCAGCTTATCGCGGACAGACGACGAGCAGTACTTC
CDR3: CASSLSRTDDEQYF
J: TRBJ2-7
V: TRBV7-9
size: .
D: .

DNA: TGCAGCGTTGAGTCAGGGGGCGGCGGCTACACCTTC
CDR3: CSVESGGGGYTF
J: TRBJ1-2
V: TRBV29-1
size: .
D: TRBD1

DNA: TGTGCCAGCAGCGTAGCGGCAGGGGCAGTGAACACTGAAGCTTTCTTT
CDR3: CASSVAAGAVNTEAFF
J: TRBJ1-1
V: TRBV9
size: .
D: .

DNA: TGCGCCAGCTCCAGAAGGGGTGGTACTGAAGCTTTCTTT
CDR3: CASSRRGGTEAFF
J: TRBJ1-1
V: TRBV5-1
size: few
D: .

DNA: TGTGCCAGCAGCTTTAGCGGGAACACTGAAGCTTTCTTT
CDR3: CASSFSGNTEAFF
J: TRBJ1-1
V: TRBV11-2
size: .
D: .

DNA: TGTGCCAGCAGCCCCTCCCGGGGGGGAGTGGATACGCAGTATTTT
CDR3: CASSPSRGGVDTQYF
J: TRBJ2-3
V: TRBV11-3
size: .
D: TRBD2

DNA: TGCGCCAGCAGCTTGAGAGGGACGCAGTATTTT
CDR3: CASSLRGTQYF
J: TRBJ2-3
V: TRBV5-1
size: .
D: .

DNA: TGTGCCAGCAGTTTATGGGTCGGGAACCAGCATTTT
CDR3: CASSLWVGNQHF
J: TRBJ1-5
V: TRBV28
size: .
D: .

DNA: TGTGCCAGCAGCCCCCGTCGGGTACTCACTGAAGCTTTCTTT
CDR3: CASSPRRVLTEAFF
J: TRBJ1-1
V: TRBV27
size: few
D: .

DNA: TGTGCCAGCAGCCCGGGAGGAGGTTCCGAAAAACTGTTTTTT
CDR3: CASSPGGGSEKLFF
J: TRBJ1-4
V: TRBV5-6
size: .
D: .

DNA: TGCGCCAGCAGTGACTCAGGGGTCTATGGCTACACCTTC
CDR3: CASSDSGVYGYTF
J: TRBJ1-2
V: TRBV10-2
size: .
D: .

DNA: TGTGCCAGTAGTATTCGATCCACGGGTACAGATACGCAGTATTTT
CDR3: CASSIRSTGTDTQYF
J: TRBJ2-3
V: TRBV19
size: once
D: .

DNA: TGTGCCAGCAGTTTAGGGGGGGCGAATCCTGGAAACACCATATATTTT
CDR3: CASSLGGANPGNTIYF
J: TRBJ1-3
V: TRBV27
size: .
D: .

DNA: TGTGCCAGCTCACCAAGTCAGAGCTCCTACAATGAGCAGTTCTTC
CDR3: CASSPSQSSYNEQFF
J: TRBJ2-1
V: TRBV18
size: .
D: .

DNA: TGTGCCAGCAGCTTAACGAGGGGCGGTGAGCAGTTCTTC
CDR3: CASSLTRGGEQFF
J: TRBJ2-1
V: TRBV7-8
size: .
D: .

DNA: TGTGCCAGCAGCTTGGCCACCGGTGAAAAACTGTTTTTT
CDR3: CASSLATGEKLFF
J: TRBJ1-4
V: TRBV7-3
size: .
D: .

DNA: TGTGCCAGCAGTTCCTATAATTCACCCCTCCACTTT
CDR3: CASSSYNSPLHF
J: TRBJ1-6
V: TRBV28
size: .
D: .

DNA: TGTGCCAGCAAGTGGTACGGGGGGGACGAGACCCAGTACTTC
CDR3: CASKWYGGDETQYF
J: TRBJ2-5
V: TRBV2
size: .
D: TRBD2

DNA: TGTGCCAGCAGCAGCGGGACGGTTAATAATTCACCCCTCCACTTT
CDR3: CASSSGTVNNSPLHF
J: TRBJ1-6
V: TRBV11-2
size: .
D: .

DNA: TGTGCCAGCAGCTTGGGGGCCAATGAAAAACTGTTTTTT
CDR3: CASSLGANEKLFF
J: TRBJ1-4
V: TRBV5-4
size: .
D: .

DNA: TGTGCCAGCGGAGACCAACAGGGCGCGGAGACCCAGTACTTC
CDR3: CASGDQQGAETQYF
J: TRBJ2-5
V: TRBV18
size: .
D: .

DNA: TGTGCCAGCTCACCACCAGGGGAGTATAGCAATCAGCCCCAGCATTTT
CDR3: CASSPPGEYSNQPQHF
J: TRBJ1-5
V: TRBV18
size: .
D: .

DNA: TGTGCCAGCAGTAACGACAGGGGGCTCTACGAGCAGTACTTC
CDR3: CASSNDRGLYEQYF
J: TRBJ2-7
V: TRBV6-6
size: .
D: TRBD1

DNA: TGTGCCAGCAGCTTATCGAGCTGGTTCGGGGATGAATCCTACGAGCAGTACTTC
CDR3: CASSLSSWFGDESYEQYF
J: TRBJ2-7
V: TRBV5-6
size: .
D: .

DNA: TGTGCCAGCAGTCGGACAGGGGGCGGCAAAAACATTCAGTACTTC
CDR3: CASSRTGGGKNIQYF
J: TRBJ2-4
V: TRBV6-5
size: .
D: TRBD1

DNA: TGTGCCAGCAGCTTGGAGGCGGGGTATGGCTACACCTTC
CDR3: CASSLEAGYGYTF
J: TRBJ1-2
V: TRBV5-6
size: .
D: .

DNA: TGTGCCAGCAGAGTTGGACAGTTCAATCAGCCCCAGCATTTT
CDR3: CASRVGQFNQPQHF
J: TRBJ1-5
V: TRBV6-1
size: .
D: .

DNA: TGTGCCAGCAGCTTAGGGCAGTCCACGCAAGAGACCCAGTACTTC
CDR3: CASSLGQSTQETQYF
J: TRBJ2-5
V: TRBV11-3
size: .
D: .

DNA: TGTGCCAGCAGCTTAAGAGGGACAGGGGCCCCCGGGGAGCTGTTTTTT
CDR3: CASSLRGTGAPGELFF
J: TRBJ2-2
V: TRBV7-2
size: .
D: TRBD1

DNA: TGCAGTGCGGGTGGCGGGGACGAGCAGTACTTC
CDR3: CSAGGGDEQYF
J: TRBJ2-7
V: TRBV20-1
size: .
D: .

DNA: TGTGCCAGCAAGCAGGGCCATCATAATTCACCCCTCCACTTT
CDR3: CASKQGHHNSPLHF
J: TRBJ1-6
V: TRBV6-5
size: .
D: .

DNA: TGTGCCACCAGCAGAGATCTCCGGACCCTCAATGAGCAGTTCTTC
CDR3: CATSRDLRTLNEQFF
J: TRBJ2-1
V: TRBV15
size: .
D: .

DNA: TGTGCCAGCAGTGCCCGACGGAGGCTAAAATACGAGCAGTACTTC
CDR3: CASSARRRLKYEQYF
J: TRBJ2-7
V: TRBV28
size: .
D: .